These T cell receptor beta chains were read from a single sample in a study of cytotoxic CD8 clonotypes in ibrutinib-treated CLL. Sequencing used immunoSEQ multiplex PCR; TCRdb keeps in-frame clones, though not all of them. Among some 100,000 clones listed, 58% were seen once. The input for sequencing was PBMCs, taken after 24 months of ibrutinib treatment. Receptors originate from a human donor with chronic lymphocytic leukemia. CDR3s include the opening cysteine and the closing phenylalanine or tryptophan. Each record gives: clone size, J gene, D gene, V gene, CDR3 DNA, CDR3 protein. D genes are given only for firm matches. Clone size, where shown, is once, few, many, or a class for clones that have expanded.

clone size: .
J gene: TRBJ1-4
D gene: .
V gene: TRBV28
CDR3 DNA: TGTGCCTGCCATGGGGATGCAACTAATGAAAAACTGTTTTTT
CDR3 protein: CACHGDATNEKLFF

clone size: .
J gene: TRBJ2-2
D gene: .
V gene: TRBV11-2
CDR3 DNA: TGTGCCAGCAGCCCCCGACGGAGGGGTACCACCGGGGAGCTGTTTTTT
CDR3 protein: CASSPRRRGTTGELFF

clone size: few
J gene: TRBJ2-7
D gene: .
V gene: TRBV6-6
CDR3 DNA: TGTGCCAGCAGTTACGAGGGCAGGGCCGAGCAGTACTTC
CDR3 protein: CASSYEGRAEQYF

clone size: .
J gene: TRBJ2-1
D gene: .
V gene: TRBV19
CDR3 DNA: TGTGCCAGTAGTATTGAGGGGCTCTCCTACAATGAGCAGTTCTTC
CDR3 protein: CASSIEGLSYNEQFF

clone size: once
J gene: TRBJ1-3
D gene: .
V gene: TRBV28
CDR3 DNA: TGTGCCAGCAAACCTGACGGGAGAAACACCATATATTTT
CDR3 protein: CASKPDGRNTIYF

clone size: .
J gene: TRBJ2-5
D gene: TRBD1
V gene: TRBV29-1
CDR3 DNA: TGCAGCTCGACTCCCGGGACAGGGGGCGAAGAGACCCAGTACTTC
CDR3 protein: CSSTPGTGGEETQYF

clone size: .
J gene: TRBJ2-7
D gene: TRBD1
V gene: TRBV6-5
CDR3 DNA: TGTGCCAGCAGTTACGAGAGGACAGGGGAGCAGTACTTC
CDR3 protein: CASSYERTGEQYF

clone size: .
J gene: TRBJ2-7
D gene: TRBD2
V gene: TRBV7-9
CDR3 DNA: TGTGCCAGCAGTTTAGCGGGGGGTTGGTACGAGCAGTACTTC
CDR3 protein: CASSLAGGWYEQYF

clone size: .
J gene: TRBJ1-1
D gene: .
V gene: TRBV7-8
CDR3 DNA: TGTGCCAGCAGCCCTCGGACAGAAGCTTTCTTT
CDR3 protein: CASSPRTEAFF

clone size: .
J gene: TRBJ2-7
D gene: .
V gene: TRBV6-6
CDR3 DNA: TGTGCCATCAGAGAGAGGGACTGGGACTCCTACGAGCAGTACTTC
CDR3 protein: CAIRERDWDSYEQYF

clone size: few
J gene: TRBJ1-2
D gene: TRBD1
V gene: TRBV29-1
CDR3 DNA: TGCAGCGCCCAACCTCTCAGGGGGGGAAGCGGCTACACCTTC
CDR3 protein: CSAQPLRGGSGYTF

clone size: .
J gene: TRBJ2-1
D gene: .
V gene: TRBV5-1
CDR3 DNA: TGCGCCAGCAGCTTAGGAACACTAGTGGGGAATGAGCAGTTCTTC
CDR3 protein: CASSLGTLVGNEQFF

clone size: .
J gene: TRBJ2-7
D gene: .
V gene: TRBV6-6
CDR3 DNA: TGTGCCAGCCTTTCCGATCTCGAGCAGTACTTC
CDR3 protein: CASLSDLEQYF

clone size: .
J gene: TRBJ2-3
D gene: TRBD2
V gene: TRBV6-5
CDR3 DNA: TGTGCCAGCAGTTACTCGTGGCGGGGGAGCACAGATACGCAGTATTTT
CDR3 protein: CASSYSWRGSTDTQYF

clone size: .
J gene: TRBJ1-1
D gene: .
V gene: TRBV4-2
CDR3 DNA: TGTGCCAGCAGCTGGGTGGGTGGCGGGGTACTAGACACTGAAGCTTTCTTT
CDR3 protein: CASSWVGGGVLDTEAFF

clone size: .
J gene: TRBJ2-7
D gene: .
V gene: TRBV7-3
CDR3 DNA: TGTGCCAGCAGCTTAAGTCGGCAAGGCCACGAGCAGTACTTC
CDR3 protein: CASSLSRQGHEQYF

clone size: .
J gene: TRBJ2-7
D gene: TRBD1
V gene: TRBV30
CDR3 DNA: TGTGCCTGCCACAGGGGAAGCCCTCTCGGAGAGCAGTACTTC
CDR3 protein: CACHRGSPLGEQYF

clone size: .
J gene: TRBJ2-7
D gene: .
V gene: TRBV5-1
CDR3 DNA: TGCGCCAGTTTATCGGGGGCAGGAGAGCAGTACTTC
CDR3 protein: CASLSGAGEQYF

clone size: .
J gene: TRBJ2-1
D gene: TRBD1
V gene: TRBV28
CDR3 DNA: TGTGCCAGCAGTCAATTGGACAGGGAAAATGAGCAGTTCTTC
CDR3 protein: CASSQLDRENEQFF

clone size: hyperexpanded
J gene: TRBJ2-2
D gene: .
V gene: TRBV30
CDR3 DNA: TGTGCCTGGAGCGGCGCGGTCGGGGAGCTGTTTTTT
CDR3 protein: CAWSGAVGELFF

clone size: .
J gene: TRBJ2-3
D gene: TRBD1
V gene: TRBV5-1
CDR3 DNA: TGCGCCAGCAGCTTGGGACAGGGTAAAACAGATACGCAGTATTTT
CDR3 protein: CASSLGQGKTDTQYF

clone size: .
J gene: TRBJ2-5
D gene: .
V gene: TRBV27
CDR3 DNA: TGTGCCAGCAGTTTATTTCGGGGGCTGGAGACCCAGTACTTC
CDR3 protein: CASSLFRGLETQYF

clone size: .
J gene: TRBJ2-7
D gene: .
V gene: TRBV27
CDR3 DNA: TGTGCCAGCAGTTCCCTAGACAGAAACGAGCAGTACTTC
CDR3 protein: CASSSLDRNEQYF

clone size: .
J gene: TRBJ2-7
D gene: TRBD2
V gene: TRBV11-1
CDR3 DNA: TGTGCCAGCAGCCACCGGACTAGCGGGATAGGTTCGCGCGAGCAGTACTTC
CDR3 protein: CASSHRTSGIGSREQYF

clone size: .
J gene: TRBJ1-2
D gene: .
V gene: TRBV5-1
CDR3 DNA: TGCGCCAGCAGCCCGGAGGGCGACTATGGCTACACCTTC
CDR3 protein: CASSPEGDYGYTF

clone size: few
J gene: TRBJ2-3
D gene: TRBD2
V gene: TRBV30
CDR3 DNA: TGTGCCTGGAGTGTTCTGCGGGGGGGCCAATATACGCAGTATTTT
CDR3 protein: CAWSVLRGGQYTQYF

clone size: few
J gene: TRBJ1-2
D gene: TRBD1
V gene: TRBV5-1
CDR3 DNA: TGCGCCAGCAGCTTGTCCCAGGGGGCGGCGGGCTACACCTTC
CDR3 protein: CASSLSQGAAGYTF

clone size: .
J gene: TRBJ2-1
D gene: .
V gene: TRBV6-5
CDR3 DNA: TGTGCCAGCAGTTACTCGAGGAGCTCCGAGCAGTTCTTC
CDR3 protein: CASSYSRSSEQFF

clone size: .
J gene: TRBJ2-5
D gene: TRBD1
V gene: TRBV9
CDR3 DNA: TGTGCCAGCAGCGCATTTCCCGGGACAGGGGGCGGAGAGACCCAGTACTTC
CDR3 protein: CASSAFPGTGGGETQYF

clone size: .
J gene: TRBJ1-2
D gene: .
V gene: TRBV5-1
CDR3 DNA: TGCGCCAGCAGCTTGTACGAGGGTAACTATGGCTACACCTTC
CDR3 protein: CASSLYEGNYGYTF

clone size: .
J gene: TRBJ1-5
D gene: TRBD1
V gene: TRBV10-3
CDR3 DNA: TGTGCCATCAGTGAGTCGGCAGGGGGCGATCAGCCCCAGCATTTT
CDR3 protein: CAISESAGGDQPQHF

clone size: .
J gene: TRBJ1-2
D gene: TRBD1
V gene: TRBV6-5
CDR3 DNA: TGTGCCAGCAGTTACCCCTATCGGGACAGGGACTATGGCTACACCTTC
CDR3 protein: CASSYPYRDRDYGYTF

clone size: .
J gene: TRBJ1-2
D gene: .
V gene: TRBV30
CDR3 DNA: TGTGCCTGGAGTGTTTTGGGGTACTATGGCTACACCTTC
CDR3 protein: CAWSVLGYYGYTF

clone size: .
J gene: TRBJ1-2
D gene: TRBD1
V gene: TRBV30
CDR3 DNA: TGTGCCTGGAGTGTACAGGGGAGGGGCTACACCTTC
CDR3 protein: CAWSVQGRGYTF

clone size: .
J gene: TRBJ2-3
D gene: .
V gene: TRBV5-6
CDR3 DNA: TGTGCCAGCAGCTTTGGGGGGCTCCTCACAGATACGCAGTATTTT
CDR3 protein: CASSFGGLLTDTQYF

clone size: .
J gene: TRBJ1-2
D gene: TRBD1
V gene: TRBV6-1
CDR3 DNA: TGTGCCAGCTCAAGGAACAGGGGGCCTTATGGCTACACCTTC
CDR3 protein: CASSRNRGPYGYTF

clone size: .
J gene: TRBJ1-1
D gene: .
V gene: TRBV7-9
CDR3 DNA: TGTGCCAGCAGCTTTCTTGGGGGAGGGGCTTTCTTT
CDR3 protein: CASSFLGGGAFF

clone size: .
J gene: TRBJ2-5
D gene: TRBD1
V gene: TRBV27
CDR3 DNA: TGTGCCAGCAGCAGGACAGGGGGTTTCCAAGAGACCCAGTACTTC
CDR3 protein: CASSRTGGFQETQYF

clone size: few
J gene: TRBJ2-5
D gene: .
V gene: TRBV2
CDR3 DNA: TGTGCCAGCAGAAACCTTGGCGAGACCCAGTACTTC
CDR3 protein: CASRNLGETQYF

clone size: .
J gene: TRBJ2-7
D gene: TRBD2
V gene: TRBV5-6
CDR3 DNA: TGTGCCAGCAGCTCTGTGACTAGCGGGGGGGCCTACGAGCAGTACTTC
CDR3 protein: CASSSVTSGGAYEQYF

clone size: few
J gene: TRBJ1-1
D gene: .
V gene: TRBV5-1
CDR3 DNA: TGCGCCAGCAGCGGGGGGCGGGAGACTGAAGCTTTCTTT
CDR3 protein: CASSGGRETEAFF

clone size: .
J gene: TRBJ2-7
D gene: TRBD1
V gene: TRBV15
CDR3 DNA: TGTGCCACCGGGACAGGGGGTTCTGGTTACGAGCAGTACTTC
CDR3 protein: CATGTGGSGYEQYF

clone size: .
J gene: TRBJ2-5
D gene: TRBD2
V gene: TRBV7-2
CDR3 DNA: TGTGCCAGCAGCAGCCGGGAGGCTAGCGAGACCCAGTACTTC
CDR3 protein: CASSSREASETQYF

clone size: .
J gene: TRBJ1-6
D gene: .
V gene: TRBV2
CDR3 DNA: TGTGCCAGCAGCGCAATGGAGTCACCCCTCCACTTT
CDR3 protein: CASSAMESPLHF

clone size: .
J gene: TRBJ1-1
D gene: TRBD1
V gene: TRBV29-1
CDR3 DNA: TGCAGCGGAGCAGGGGGCGCAAACACTGAAGCTTTCTTT
CDR3 protein: CSGAGGANTEAFF

clone size: .
J gene: TRBJ1-4
D gene: TRBD1
V gene: TRBV5-1
CDR3 DNA: TGCGCCAGCAGCTCCGGGACAGGGGATGAAAAACTGTTTTTT
CDR3 protein: CASSSGTGDEKLFF

clone size: .
J gene: TRBJ2-1
D gene: .
V gene: TRBV6-6
CDR3 DNA: TGTGCCAGCAGTTCAGGCCCCCAACAGTACAATGAGCAGTTCTTC
CDR3 protein: CASSSGPQQYNEQFF